This TCR beta chain was identified during a study of blood T cell repertoires in COVID-19. Across the whole study: Some COVID-19 samples were acute and others convalescent; all came from the United States, Italy and Spain. Nucleic acid was either cDNA or gDNA, and it came from T cells, B-cell-depleted T cells, or PBMCs.

Self-reported history from a screening survey and questionnaire set each donor's cohort. Libraries were prepared by immunoSEQ multiplex PCR; TCRdb keeps only in-frame clonotypes and omits some of them. The sample records 200,000 or so clones, roughly 80% being singletons. The CDR3 length is 13 residues. Trimming stripped 2 bases from V and 1 base from J, with 6 bases between. The V gene's germline CDR1 is SGHRS and CDR2 YFSETQ. On this clone itself: Other DNA sequences in this sample translate to the same CDR3.

This chain uses TRBV5-1 with TRBJ1-1; no clear D. This receptor was identified in a woman aged 35 to 49 with acute COVID-19. The sample consisted of PBMCs or T cells enriched from blood (not recorded which). The CDR3 sequence: CASSFEGNTEAFF. CDR3 bases: TGCGCCAGCAGCTTTGAGGGGAACACTGAAGCTTTCTTT.